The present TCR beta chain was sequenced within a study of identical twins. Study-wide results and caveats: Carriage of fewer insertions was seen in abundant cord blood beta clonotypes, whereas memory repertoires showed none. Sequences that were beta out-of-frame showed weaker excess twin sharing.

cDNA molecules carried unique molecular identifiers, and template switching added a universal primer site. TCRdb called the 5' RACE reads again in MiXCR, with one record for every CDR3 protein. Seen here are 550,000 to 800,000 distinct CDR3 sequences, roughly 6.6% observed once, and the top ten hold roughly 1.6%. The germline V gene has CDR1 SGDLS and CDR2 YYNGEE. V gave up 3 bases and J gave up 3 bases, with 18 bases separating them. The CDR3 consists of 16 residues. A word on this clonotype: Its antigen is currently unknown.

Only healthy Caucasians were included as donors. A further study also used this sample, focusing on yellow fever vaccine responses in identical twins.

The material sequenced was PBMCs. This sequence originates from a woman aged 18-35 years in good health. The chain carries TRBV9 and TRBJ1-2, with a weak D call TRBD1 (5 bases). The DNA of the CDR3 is TGTGCCAGCAGCGGTGGGGCCCCGGACACCGACTATGGCTACACCTTC. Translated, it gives CASSGGAPDTDYGYTF.